The T cell receptor (beta chain) under discussion was sequenced for a study of shared clonotypes between healthy human individuals. Overall study: Samples came from two female and a few male donors aged 18 to 49. Findings and caveats of the study: The sharing of approximately 4.6% of naive CD4 clonotypes was seen across a few donors. Enrolling few donors narrowed the genetic and exposure-history diversity that was represented.

A word on this clone: Its specificity is unknown.

Measured with immunoSEQ multiplex PCR; TCRdb has only the in-frame clones, and not every one. The data hold about 1 million clones, with approximately 70% observed a single time. The sequenced sample was memory CD4+ T cells sorted from blood. Documented subset: CD45RA-negative fraction. The TCR comes from a man between 18 and 35 years old in good health.

CDR3 in DNA: TGCGCCAGCAGCTTGGTAGAGGGGGCCGATGGCTACACCTTC. This sequence encodes CASSLVEGADGYTF. The chain joins TRBV5-1 to TRBJ1-2; TRBD1 agrees at 7 bases. Trimming cost V 0 bases and J 6 bases; bases outside gene matches: 5. Germline loops: CDR1 SGHRS, CDR2 YFSETQ. CDR3 length: 14 amino acids.